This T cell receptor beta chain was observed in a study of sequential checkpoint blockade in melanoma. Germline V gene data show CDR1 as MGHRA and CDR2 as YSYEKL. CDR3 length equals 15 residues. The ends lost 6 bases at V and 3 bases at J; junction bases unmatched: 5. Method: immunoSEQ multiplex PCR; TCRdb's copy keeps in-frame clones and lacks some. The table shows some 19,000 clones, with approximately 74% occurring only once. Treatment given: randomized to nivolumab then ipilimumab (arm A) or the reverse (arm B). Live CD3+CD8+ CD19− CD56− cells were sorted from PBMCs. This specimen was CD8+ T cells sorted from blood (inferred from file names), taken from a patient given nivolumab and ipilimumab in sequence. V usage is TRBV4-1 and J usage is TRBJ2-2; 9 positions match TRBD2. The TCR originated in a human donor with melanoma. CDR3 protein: CASRGASGDTGELFF. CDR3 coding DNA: TGCGCCAGCAGGGGGGCTAGCGGGGACACCGGGGAGCTGTTTTTT.